These T cell receptor beta chains were read from a single sample in a study of T cell responses to AZD1222 COVID-19 vaccine. The data were produced by immunoSEQ multiplex PCR, yet TCRdb's version contains in-frame clones alone and is incomplete. The sample carries more than 150,000 clones, more than 75% recorded once. This material consisted of peripheral blood, taken 28 days after the second AZD1222 dose. These TCRs come from an adult who received the AZD1222 COVID-19 vaccine. Both conserved end residues are part of each CDR3. The D gene is left open where the match is weak. A clone size is listed for some rows: how often the clone was seen (once, few, many), or a class if it is expanded.

TRBV27,TRBJ2-1,TRBD1,few,CASSSGTDYNEQFF,TGTGCCAGCAGTTCCGGGACAGACTACAATGAGCAGTTCTTC
TRBV5-6,TRBJ2-7,NA,NA,CASSLWPNEQYF,TGTGCCAGCAGCTTGTGGCCGAACGAGCAGTACTTC
TRBV2,TRBJ1-1,NA,NA,CASSADLGMRTEAFF,TGTGCCAGCAGCGCCGATTTGGGAATGCGCACTGAAGCTTTCTTT
TRBV19,TRBJ2-4,NA,NA,CASTPRGERGIQYF,TGTGCCAGTACCCCGAGGGGAGAGAGAGGCATTCAGTACTTC
TRBV30,TRBJ2-3,NA,NA,CAWSAGDTQYF,TGTGCCTGGAGTGCCGGAGATACGCAGTATTTT
TRBV19,TRBJ2-5,NA,NA,CASSLQWQETQYF,TGTGCCAGTAGCCTACAGTGGCAAGAGACCCAGTACTTC
TRBV5-1,TRBJ2-5,NA,NA,CASSGGTEGETQYF,TGCGCCAGCAGCGGGGGGACAGAAGGAGAGACCCAGTACTTC
TRBV9,TRBJ2-3,NA,NA,CASSAPVGREGTDTQYF,TGTGCCAGCAGCGCCCCAGTAGGGCGGGAAGGCACAGATACGCAGTATTTT
TRBV6-2/TRBV6-3,TRBJ1-2,TRBD1,once,CASSTGQTYGYTF,TGTGCCAGCAGTACGGGACAGACCTATGGCTACACCTTC
TRBV7-2,TRBJ1-4,NA,NA,CASSRQAPNEKLFF,TGTGCCAGCAGCAGGCAGGCCCCTAATGAAAAACTGTTTTTT
TRBV6-5,TRBJ1-5,NA,NA,CASRGIGQPQHF,TGTGCCAGCAGGGGTATCGGCCAGCCCCAGCATTTT
TRBV29-1,TRBJ2-3,NA,NA,CSAAGTKNDPQYF,TGCAGCGCCGCCGGGACCAAGAACGATCCGCAGTATTTT
TRBV11-3,TRBJ2-3,NA,NA,CASSPTGADTQYF,TGTGCCAGCAGCCCCACGGGTGCGGATACGCAGTATTTT
TRBV3-1/TRBV3-2,TRBJ2-7,NA,few,CASSQGVGSWSEQYF,TGTGCCAGCAGCCAAGGGGTCGGGAGTTGGAGCGAGCAGTACTTC
TRBV7-8,TRBJ1-3,NA,once,CASEDGRRANTIYF,TGTGCCAGCGAGGATGGACGGAGGGCAAACACCATATATTTT
TRBV6-6,TRBJ1-5,TRBD1,NA,CASAGQSLNQPQHF,TGTGCCAGCGCGGGACAGTCGTTAAATCAGCCCCAGCATTTT
TRBV4-2,TRBJ2-7,NA,NA,CATGKERSYEQYF,TGTGCCACAGGAAAGGAGCGGTCCTACGAGCAGTACTTC
TRBV6-5,TRBJ2-7,NA,NA,CASSYARSYEQYF,TGTGCCAGCAGTTACGCCCGTTCCTACGAGCAGTACTTC
TRBV7-2,TRBJ2-3,NA,NA,CASSSDLELDTQYF,TGTGCCAGCAGCTCGGACCTAGAGTTAGATACGCAGTATTTT
TRBV7-2,TRBJ2-1,TRBD1,NA,CASSRRDRGDNEQFF,TGTGCCAGCAGCCGCCGGGACAGGGGAGACAATGAGCAGTTCTTC
TRBV28,TRBJ1-5,NA,NA,CASSFRLVSRQPQHF,TGTGCCAGCAGTTTTCGACTCGTTTCCCGGCAGCCCCAGCATTTT
TRBV5-1,TRBJ2-3,NA,few,CASSLFSSGTDTQYF,TGCGCCAGCAGCTTGTTTTCCTCTGGCACAGATACGCAGTATTTT
TRBV7-2,TRBJ2-2,TRBD1,NA,CASSLRQGAGTGELFF,TGTGCCAGCAGCTTAAGACAGGGGGCCGGCACCGGGGAGCTGTTTTTT
TRBV5-1,TRBJ2-7,TRBD2,NA,CASSDPGSGRGEQYF,TGCGCCAGCAGCGACCCGGGGAGCGGGAGGGGAGAGCAGTACTTC
TRBV6-6,TRBJ1-5,NA,once,CASSYLGSGQPQHF,TGTGCCAGCAGTTACCTGGGGTCAGGTCAGCCCCAGCATTTT
TRBV4-3,TRBJ2-7,TRBD1,NA,CASSQETTGGREQYF,TGCGCCAGCAGCCAAGAAACGACAGGGGGCCGGGAGCAGTACTTC
TRBV7-2,TRBJ2-7,NA,NA,CASSLVFSRDYEQYF,TGTGCCAGCAGCTTAGTTTTCAGCCGGGACTACGAGCAGTACTTC
TRBV6-5,TRBJ2-7,NA,NA,CASTGSYEQYF,TGTGCCAGCACCGGGAGTTACGAGCAGTACTTC
TRBV15,TRBJ2-1,NA,NA,CATYGASEQFF,TGTGCCACCTACGGGGCTAGTGAGCAGTTCTTC
TRBV10-3,TRBJ2-4,NA,NA,CAMSNDRGGKNIQYF,TGTGCCATGAGTAACGACCGGGGAGGCAAAAACATTCAGTACTTC
TRBV2,TRBJ1-4,NA,NA,CASSDQTDFNEKLFF,TGTGCCAGCAGTGACCAGACAGACTTTAATGAAAAACTGTTTTTT